The source of this T cell receptor (beta chain) is a study of blood T cell repertoires in COVID-19. Background on the study: COVID-19 samples collected from the United States, Italy and Spain covered acute and convalescent phases. PBMCs, B-cell-depleted T cells, or T cells provided the cDNA or gDNA that made up the material.

Under the authors' procedure: For nucleated cells, counts were estimated from reference gene primer amplification. Assay: immunoSEQ multiplex PCR; the TCRdb copy retains only in-frame clones and omits some. V, J and clone size derive from that table, while D and trimming were established from the DNA sequence. Of approximately 170,000 clones in the sample, around 67% were seen once. V shed 3 bases and J 7 bases; nucleotides not matched to a gene: 5. From germline, CDR1 is MDHEN and CDR2 SYDVKM. The CDR3 totals 15 residues. The source is a woman aged 80 or over with acute or convalescent COVID-19. This chain joins TRBV28 and TRBJ1-4, with TRBD1 identical over 10 bases. The sequencing input was peripheral blood. The CDR3 region is CASSFRGTGVEKLFF. The CDR3 nucleotides read TGTGCCAGCAGTTTTCGGGGGACAGGGGTTGAAAAACTGTTTTTT. Full variable domain (missing parts from reference TRBV28 and TRBJ1-4): DVKVTQSSRYLVKRTGEKVFLECVQDMDHENMFWYRQDPGLGLRLIYFSYDVKMKEKGDIPEGYSVSREKKERFSLILESASTNQTSMYLCASSFRGTGVEKLFFGSGTQLSVL.